A selection of T cell receptor beta chains follows, all from one sample in a study of cytotoxic CD8 clonotypes in ibrutinib-treated CLL. Generated by immunoSEQ multiplex PCR, the TCRdb table keeps only in-frame clones and is missing some. The sample yields some 300,000 clones, just under 80% seen once. The sequences come from PBMCs, collected before ibrutinib treatment. Receptor source: a human donor with chronic lymphocytic leukemia. The conserved cysteine and the conserved F or W are not part of the CDR3 here. D genes are given only for firm matches. Size tells how often a clone was seen (once, few, many) or the class of an expanded clone, and some rows leave it out.

J gene: TRBJ1-1; D gene: TRBD1; clone size: .; V gene: TRBV18; CDR3 protein: ASSPVPGQGAATEAF
J gene: TRBJ2-5; D gene: .; clone size: once; V gene: TRBV11-2; CDR3 protein: ASSLRETQY
J gene: TRBJ2-2; D gene: .; clone size: few; V gene: TRBV5-1; CDR3 protein: ASSLVGARELF
J gene: TRBJ2-3; D gene: TRBD2; clone size: .; V gene: TRBV5-4; CDR3 protein: ASSLFLAGGGADTQY
J gene: TRBJ2-7; D gene: .; clone size: .; V gene: TRBV25-1; CDR3 protein: ASSTGLKPGEQY
J gene: TRBJ2-1; D gene: TRBD1; clone size: .; V gene: TRBV9; CDR3 protein: ASSIDRGSSSYNEQF
J gene: TRBJ1-2; D gene: .; clone size: .; V gene: TRBV28; CDR3 protein: ASSRGVNYGYT
J gene: TRBJ2-5; D gene: .; clone size: .; V gene: TRBV16; CDR3 protein: ASSLTTGTTQY
J gene: TRBJ1-5; D gene: .; clone size: .; V gene: TRBV6-1; CDR3 protein: ASSEGGFHGVYQPQH
J gene: TRBJ1-5; D gene: .; clone size: .; V gene: TRBV2; CDR3 protein: ASQIGDNNQPQH
J gene: TRBJ1-4; D gene: .; clone size: .; V gene: TRBV5-1; CDR3 protein: ASSLVFGPDSGANEKLF
J gene: TRBJ2-2; D gene: TRBD2; clone size: .; V gene: TRBV7-6; CDR3 protein: ASSLRLAGVRTGELF
J gene: TRBJ2-3; D gene: .; clone size: .; V gene: TRBV28; CDR3 protein: ASSFPLLRTDTQY
J gene: TRBJ2-1; D gene: .; clone size: .; V gene: TRBV19; CDR3 protein: ASSTGGTYRNEQF
J gene: TRBJ1-4; D gene: TRBD1; clone size: once; V gene: TRBV5-4; CDR3 protein: ASSWGQGADEKLF
J gene: TRBJ2-7; D gene: TRBD1; clone size: .; V gene: TRBV10-3; CDR3 protein: ATLGQGSAEPYEQY
J gene: TRBJ2-2; D gene: .; clone size: .; V gene: TRBV11-2; CDR3 protein: ASSLAGANTGELF
J gene: TRBJ1-1; D gene: .; clone size: .; V gene: TRBV19; CDR3 protein: ASSISRGSEAF
J gene: TRBJ2-3; D gene: .; clone size: .; V gene: TRBV27; CDR3 protein: ASSYSREYTDTQY
J gene: TRBJ2-3; D gene: .; clone size: .; V gene: TRBV9; CDR3 protein: ASSVRGGLGTDTQY
J gene: TRBJ1-5; D gene: .; clone size: .; V gene: TRBV5-6; CDR3 protein: ASSLEPSNQPQH
J gene: TRBJ2-3; D gene: TRBD2; clone size: .; V gene: TRBV7-9; CDR3 protein: ASSLGLAGQDTQY
J gene: TRBJ2-1; D gene: TRBD2; clone size: .; V gene: TRBV5-6; CDR3 protein: ASSIPGGAESYNEQF
J gene: TRBJ2-7; D gene: .; clone size: .; V gene: TRBV7-2; CDR3 protein: ASSLLYEQY
J gene: TRBJ2-1; D gene: .; clone size: .; V gene: TRBV11-2; CDR3 protein: ASSLDGRVGEQF
J gene: TRBJ1-2; D gene: TRBD1; clone size: once; V gene: TRBV27; CDR3 protein: ASSRPGGLGYT
J gene: TRBJ1-1; D gene: TRBD1; clone size: .; V gene: TRBV4-2; CDR3 protein: ASSQDRQGITEAF
J gene: TRBJ2-5; D gene: .; clone size: once; V gene: TRBV6-1; CDR3 protein: ASSEAGTASSGKTQY
J gene: TRBJ2-5; D gene: TRBD2; clone size: few; V gene: TRBV11-2; CDR3 protein: ASSLGSGSGETQY
J gene: TRBJ2-7; D gene: TRBD1; clone size: once; V gene: TRBV5-4; CDR3 protein: ASSRDRIYEQY
J gene: TRBJ1-1; D gene: .; clone size: .; V gene: TRBV30; CDR3 protein: AWSRGGFRTEAF
J gene: TRBJ2-1; D gene: TRBD2; clone size: .; V gene: TRBV14; CDR3 protein: ASSRRLAGGPSSYNEQF
J gene: TRBJ1-5; D gene: TRBD1; clone size: .; V gene: TRBV19; CDR3 protein: ASSTYGTDNQPQH
J gene: TRBJ1-2; D gene: .; clone size: .; V gene: TRBV28; CDR3 protein: ASGGFSRYGYT
J gene: TRBJ2-1; D gene: TRBD2; clone size: .; V gene: TRBV7-3; CDR3 protein: ASSPLAGDNNEQF
J gene: TRBJ2-3; D gene: .; clone size: .; V gene: TRBV19; CDR3 protein: ASSIYASTDTQY
J gene: TRBJ2-6; D gene: TRBD1; clone size: .; V gene: TRBV27; CDR3 protein: ASSLDRGPGANVLT